This T cell receptor (beta chain) derives from a study of T cell responses to AZD1222 COVID-19 vaccine. The CDR3 contains 15 residues. V was clipped by 3 bases and J by 4 bases, with 15 bases between them. Looked up from germline, CDR1 is KGHSH and CDR2 is LQKENI. A single count supports this clone. The assay was immunoSEQ multiplex PCR, and TCRdb's table has in-frame clones only and misses some. This sample yields some 110,000 clones, of which about 92% are seen a single time; roughly 8% belongs to the top ten. The V call is TRBV18, the J call TRBJ2-5; perhaps TRBD1 as D (5 bases). The sequence derives from an adult who received the AZD1222 COVID-19 vaccine. This specimen consisted of peripheral blood, obtained 28 days after the second AZD1222 dose. The CDR3 DNA reads as TGTGCCAGCTCACCTTGGGGCGCAGGGCCAGAGACCCAGTACTTC. This codes for CASSPWGAGPETQYF.